This TCR beta chain was documented in a study of human T cells and chemical hapten exposure. Study at large: An area of 2 cm by more than 1.5 cm on upper inner arm skin received 2% DPC for sensitization. Study findings and constraints: Expanded TCRs grouped into significantly more large CDR3 similarity clusters than controls produced. Sensitization with DPC brought no change to TCRs above 1 in 1000 in frequency.

TCRdb redid the calling of the RACE reads with MiXCR, one entry per CDR3 protein. The sample carries about 40,000 distinct CDR3 sequences, less than 3.5% recorded once. Details on this clonotype: Its antigen remains unidentified.

Noted time point: patch test 2, 6 weeks after DPC sensitization. As for treatment: therapeutic diphenylcyclopropenone sensitization with weekly scalp DPC. Alopecia patients, 18 to 70 years old and DPC-suitable, served as donors. The sequence was collected from a man aged 35 to 55 with alopecia areata. Some clones in this sample may be carry-over from other donors' samples. Sequenced material: whole blood, taken in connection with sensitization to the hapten diphenylcyclopropenone (DPC).

The CDR3 protein is CSARAQANTEAFF. CDR3 nucleotide sequence: TGCAGTGCTAGAGCGCAGGCGAACACTGAAGCTTTCTTT. This rearrangement joins TRBV20-1 to TRBJ1-1; D gene unclear. There are 13 residues in the CDR3. From germline, CDR1 is DFQATT and CDR2 SNEGSKA (reference sequence). V lost 1 base, J lost 1 base, and 7 bases lay in between.